This TCR beta chain was recovered during a study of T cells in Graves' hyperthyroidism and ophthalmopathy. Whole-study findings and limits: Before onset, by a median of around 6.1 months, the model predicted ophthalmopathy. Ophthalmopathy stood apart from stable hyperthyroidism in a 13 V-J model.

This clonotype came up many times. The antigen remains undetermined. RNA transcripts gave rise to amplified TCR beta CDR3 regions. Primed by the HTBI set, a first-round RT-PCR was run on the TCR CDR3. TCRdb itself ran the multiplex PCR reads through MiXCR, one entry per CDR3 protein. The sample holds more than 350,000 distinct CDR3 sequences; 14% are singletons and the top ten take around 19%. This clonotype was sampled from a young woman with Graves' ophthalmopathy. Material: blood.

For the CDR3, the DNA is TGTGCCAGCACCTCCCGTGGGGGGACTTACACTGAAGCTTTCTTT. As protein: CASTSRGGTYTEAFF. The chain couples TRBV12-3 or TRBV12-4 to TRBJ1-1; tentative D call: TRBD1 (5 bases). Trimming took 7 bases from V and 3 from J, leaving 18 bases between them. The CDR3 is 15 amino acids.